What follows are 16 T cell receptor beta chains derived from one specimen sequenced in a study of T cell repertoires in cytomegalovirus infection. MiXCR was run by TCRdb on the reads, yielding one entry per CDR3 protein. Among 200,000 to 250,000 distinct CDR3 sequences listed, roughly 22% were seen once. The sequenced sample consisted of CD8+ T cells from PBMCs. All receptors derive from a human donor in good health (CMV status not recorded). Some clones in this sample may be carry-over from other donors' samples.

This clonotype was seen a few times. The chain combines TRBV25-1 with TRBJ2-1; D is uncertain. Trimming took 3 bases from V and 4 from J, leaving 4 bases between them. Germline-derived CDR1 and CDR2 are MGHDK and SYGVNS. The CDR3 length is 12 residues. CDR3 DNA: TGTGCCAGCAGTGACCGATACAATGAGCAGTTCTTC. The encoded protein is CASSDRYNEQFF.

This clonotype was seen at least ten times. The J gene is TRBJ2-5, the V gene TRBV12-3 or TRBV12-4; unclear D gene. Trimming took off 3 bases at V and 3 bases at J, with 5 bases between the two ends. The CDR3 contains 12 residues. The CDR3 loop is CASSFLEETQYF. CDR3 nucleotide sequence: TGTGCCAGCAGTTTTCTTGAAGAGACCCAGTACTTC.

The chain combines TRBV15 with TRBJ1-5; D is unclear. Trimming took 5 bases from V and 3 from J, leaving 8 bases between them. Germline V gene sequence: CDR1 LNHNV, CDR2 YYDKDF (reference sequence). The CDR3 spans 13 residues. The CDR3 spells CATSGLYNQPQHF. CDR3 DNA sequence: TGTGCCACCAGCGGTTTGTACAATCAGCCCCAGCATTTT.

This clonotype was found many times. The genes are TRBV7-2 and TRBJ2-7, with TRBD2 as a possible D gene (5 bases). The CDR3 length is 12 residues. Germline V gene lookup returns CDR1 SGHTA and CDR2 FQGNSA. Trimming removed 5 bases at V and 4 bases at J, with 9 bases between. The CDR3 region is CASSTREYEQYF. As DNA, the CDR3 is TGTGCCAGCAGCACCCGGGAATACGAGCAGTACTTC. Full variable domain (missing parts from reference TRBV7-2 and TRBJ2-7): GAGVSQSPSNKVTEKGKDVELRCDPISGHTALYWYRQSLGQGLEFLIYFQGNSAPDKSGLPSDRFSAERTGGSVSTLTIQRTQQEDSAVYLCASSTREYEQYFGPGTRLTVT.

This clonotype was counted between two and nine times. CDR3 protein: CASSEVGPWASGTNTGELFF. CDR3 bases: TGTGCCAGCAGTGAAGTGGGTCCGTGGGCTAGCGGCACGAACACCGGGGAGCTGTTTTTT. The rearrangement links TRBV2 to TRBJ2-2; 7 positions agree with TRBD2. Losses at the gene ends were 1 base for V and 0 bases for J; bases not matched to a gene: 14. The germline V gene has CDR1 SNHLY and CDR2 FYNNEI. The CDR3 sequence is 20 residues long.

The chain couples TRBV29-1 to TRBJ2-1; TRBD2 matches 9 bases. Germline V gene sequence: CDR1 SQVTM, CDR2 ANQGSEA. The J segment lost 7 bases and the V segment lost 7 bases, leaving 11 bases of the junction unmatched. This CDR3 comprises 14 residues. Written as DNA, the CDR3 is TGCAGCGCCTTTGGGCGGGGGGGCATAAATGAGCAGTTCTTC. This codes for CSAFGRGGINEQFF.

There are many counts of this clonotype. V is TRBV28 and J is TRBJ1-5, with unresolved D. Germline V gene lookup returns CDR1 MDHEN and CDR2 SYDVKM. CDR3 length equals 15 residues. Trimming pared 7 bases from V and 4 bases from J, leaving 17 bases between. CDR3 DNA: TGTGCCAGCAATCAGGAGGGTCGGTTTAATCAGCCCCAGCATTTT. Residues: CASNQEGRFNQPQHF.

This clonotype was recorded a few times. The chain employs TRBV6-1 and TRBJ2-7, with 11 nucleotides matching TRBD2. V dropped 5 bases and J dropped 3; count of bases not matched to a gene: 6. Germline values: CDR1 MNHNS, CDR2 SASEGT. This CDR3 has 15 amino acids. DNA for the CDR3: TGTGCCAGCAGTCAAGGGACTAGCGGAGACTACGAGCAGTACTTC. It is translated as CASSQGTSGDYEQYF.

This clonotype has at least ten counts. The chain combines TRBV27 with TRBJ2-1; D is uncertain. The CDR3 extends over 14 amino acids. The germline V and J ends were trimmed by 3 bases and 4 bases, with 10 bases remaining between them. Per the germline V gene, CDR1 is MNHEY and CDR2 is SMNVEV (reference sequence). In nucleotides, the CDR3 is TGTGCCAGCAGTTTGGCGAGTAGGTACAATGAGCAGTTCTTC. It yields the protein CASSLASRYNEQFF.

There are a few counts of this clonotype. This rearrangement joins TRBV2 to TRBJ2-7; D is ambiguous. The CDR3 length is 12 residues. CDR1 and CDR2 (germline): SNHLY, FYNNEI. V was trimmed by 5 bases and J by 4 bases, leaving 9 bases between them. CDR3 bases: TGTGCCAGCAGTCATCCGGGTTACGAGCAGTACTTC. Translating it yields CASSHPGYEQYF.

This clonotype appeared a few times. The CDR3 reads CASSPVPGEKQFF. The DNA for the CDR3 is TGTGCCAGTAGCCCTGTACCTGGAGAGAAGCAGTTCTTC. The chain is built from TRBV19 and TRBJ2-1; no firm D call. Germline-derived CDR1 and CDR2 are LNHDA and SQIVND (reference sequence). Trimming shortened V by 6 bases and J by 11 bases, and 17 bases separated the two germline ends. The length of the CDR3 is 13 residues.

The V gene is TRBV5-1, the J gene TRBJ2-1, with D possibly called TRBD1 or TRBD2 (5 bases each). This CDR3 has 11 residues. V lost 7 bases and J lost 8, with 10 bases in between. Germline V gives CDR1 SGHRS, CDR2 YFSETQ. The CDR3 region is CASGTSHEQFF. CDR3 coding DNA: TGCGCCAGCGGGACCAGCCATGAGCAGTTCTTC.

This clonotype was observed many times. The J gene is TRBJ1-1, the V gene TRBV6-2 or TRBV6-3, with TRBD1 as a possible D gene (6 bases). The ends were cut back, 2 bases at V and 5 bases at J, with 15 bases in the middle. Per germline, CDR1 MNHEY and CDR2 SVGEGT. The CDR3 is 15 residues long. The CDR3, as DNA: TGTGCCAGCAGTTACCCCCCGGCAGGGGTAACTGAAGCTTTCTTT. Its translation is CASSYPPAGVTEAFF.

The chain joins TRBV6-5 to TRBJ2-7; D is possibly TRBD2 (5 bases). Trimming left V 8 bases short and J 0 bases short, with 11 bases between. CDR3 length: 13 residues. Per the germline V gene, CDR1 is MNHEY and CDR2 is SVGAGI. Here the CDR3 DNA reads TGTGCCAGCGGCACGGGGTCCTCCTACGAGCAGTACTTC. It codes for CASGTGSSYEQYF.

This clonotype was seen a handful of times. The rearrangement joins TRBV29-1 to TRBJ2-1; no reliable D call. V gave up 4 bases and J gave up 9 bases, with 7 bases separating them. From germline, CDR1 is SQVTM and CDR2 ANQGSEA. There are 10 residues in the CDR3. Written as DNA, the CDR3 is TGCAGCGTTGGTACGATTGAGCAGTTCTTC. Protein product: CSVGTIEQFF.

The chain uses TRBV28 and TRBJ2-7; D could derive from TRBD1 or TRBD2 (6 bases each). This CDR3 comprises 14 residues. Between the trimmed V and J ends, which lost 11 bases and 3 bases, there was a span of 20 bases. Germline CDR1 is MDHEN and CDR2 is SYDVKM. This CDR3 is CALARRGPNYEQYF. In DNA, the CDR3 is TGTGCCCTCGCGAGACGGGGGCCGAACTACGAGCAGTACTTC.